This is a list of T cell receptor beta chains from one sample in a study of PD-1 blockade in classical Hodgkin lymphoma. Clones were read by immunoSEQ multiplex PCR, and TCRdb kept only the in-frame ones, dropping some. The data contain 55,000 to 75,000 clones, 71% of them seen just once; the ten biggest clones take up approximately 9.1%. The starting material was peripheral blood mononuclear cells (PBMCs), obtained before the second cycle of nivolumab. The receptors here all came from a human donor with classical Hodgkin lymphoma. Both conserved end residues are part of each CDR3. D genes are given only for firm matches. Clone size is shown for a subset of rows, as once, few, many or a class of expanded clone.

>-|-|TRBV7-7|TRBJ2-1
CASSLGVASSYNEQFF
TGTGCTAGCAGCTTAGGGGTTGCTAGCTCCTACAATGAGCAGTTCTTC
>-|-|TRBV2|TRBJ2-5
CAGMLWGVETQYF
TGTGCCGGCATGCTGTGGGGGGTGGAGACCCAGTACTTC
>-|TRBD1|TRBV19|TRBJ1-4
CASSPLDRGDEKLFF
TGTGCCAGTAGTCCCTTGGACAGGGGAGACGAAAAACTGTTTTTT
>-|-|TRBV29-1|TRBJ1-1
CSVGAGHLNTEAFF
TGCAGCGTTGGAGCGGGACACCTGAACACTGAAGCTTTCTTT
>-|-|TRBV6-1|TRBJ2-7
CASSELDTAIFYEQYF
TGTGCCAGCAGTGAACTGGACACCGCTATCTTCTACGAGCAGTACTTC
>-|TRBD1|TRBV27|TRBJ2-5
CASTSRPTGTFRTQYF
TGTGCCAGCACCTCGAGACCGACAGGGACCTTTAGGACCCAGTACTTC
>-|TRBD1|TRBV5-1|TRBJ2-2
CASNAGQGYTGELFF
TGCGCCAGCAACGCCGGACAGGGGTACACCGGGGAGCTGTTTTTT
>-|-|TRBV4-2|TRBJ2-7
CASSLADSRSYEQYF
TGTGCCAGCAGCTTAGCGGACTCCCGCTCCTACGAGCAGTACTTC
>once|TRBD2|TRBV10-1|TRBJ2-1
CASSRTSGGLSSYNEQFF
TGCGCCAGCAGTAGGACTAGCGGGGGCCTGAGCTCCTACAATGAGCAGTTCTTC
>-|-|TRBV27|TRBJ1-1
CASSSGGGLNTEAFF
TGTGCCAGCAGTTCTGGTGGCGGATTGAACACTGAAGCTTTCTTT
>-|-|TRBV7-7|TRBJ1-1
CASSLVIPNTEAFF
TGTGCCAGCAGCTTAGTAATCCCTAACACTGAAGCTTTCTTT
>few|TRBD1|TRBV28|TRBJ1-1
CASSTPGTENTEAFF
TGTGCCAGCAGTACCCCAGGGACAGAGAACACTGAAGCTTTCTTT
>-|-|TRBV19|TRBJ2-6
CASSPGAGANVLTF
TGTGCCAGTAGTCCAGGGGCTGGGGCCAACGTCCTGACTTTC
>-|TRBD1|TRBV6-5|TRBJ1-5
CASTLDRDSNQPQHF
TGTGCCAGCACCTTAGACAGGGATAGCAATCAGCCCCAGCATTTT
>-|-|TRBV6-5|TRBJ1-2
CASSYVGDGYTF
TGTGCCAGCAGTTACGTCGGTGATGGCTACACCTTC
>-|TRBD1|TRBV27|TRBJ2-7
CASSPKTGGSYEQYF
TGTGCCAGCAGTCCCAAGACAGGGGGCAGCTACGAGCAGTACTTC
>-|-|TRBV6-5|TRBJ1-5
CASTPGGSNQPQHF
TGTGCCAGCACACCGGGGGGCAGCAATCAGCCCCAGCATTTT
>-|-|TRBV2|TRBJ2-7
CASRHETDSYEQYF
TGTGCCAGCAGGCACGAGACAGACTCATACGAGCAGTACTTC
>-|-|TRBV5-1|TRBJ2-1
CASSVGGDEQFF
TGCGCCAGCAGCGTTGGAGGGGATGAGCAGTTCTTC
>once|-|TRBV19|TRBJ1-2
CASSMGADSGYTF
TGTGCTAGTAGTATGGGGGCCGATTCTGGCTACACCTTC
>-|-|TRBV29-1|TRBJ2-7
CSVAQGGAALGQYF
TGCAGCGTCGCCCAAGGTGGGGCGGCGTTAGGGCAGTACTTC
>-|-|TRBV19|TRBJ1-4
CASSSMAGINEKLFF
TGTGCCAGTAGTAGCATGGCCGGAATCAATGAAAAACTGTTTTTT
>-|-|TRBV2|TRBJ2-7
CASREIDQGIHPSYEQYF
TGTGCCAGCAGGGAAATTGATCAGGGAATACACCCATCCTACGAGCAGTACTTC
>-|TRBD1|TRBV18|TRBJ1-2
CASSPTGRSNYGYTF
TGTGCCAGCTCACCGACAGGGAGGAGTAACTATGGCTACACCTTC
>once|-|TRBV7-2|TRBJ2-3
CASSFFGSTDTQYF
TGTGCCAGCAGCTTTTTCGGGAGCACAGATACGCAGTATTTT
>-|-|TRBV11-3|TRBJ1-1
CASSQGEDTEAFF
TGTGCCAGCAGCCAGGGTGAGGACACTGAAGCTTTCTTT
>-|-|TRBV15|TRBJ1-5
CATSAHYDSNQPQHF
TGTGCCACCAGCGCCCACTATGATAGCAATCAGCCCCAGCATTTT
>once|TRBD1|TRBV5-1|TRBJ1-2
CASSATGTGAYGYTF
TGCGCCAGCAGCGCAACCGGGACAGGGGCCTATGGCTACACCTTC
>-|-|TRBV9|TRBJ2-3
CASSLTTSTDTQYF
TGTGCCAGCAGCCTTACTACATCCACAGATACGCAGTATTTT